Listed here are 8 T cell receptor beta chains from one sample, sequenced in a study of regulatory T cells in long-lasting Graves disease. Time point reported: persistent/refractory GD, antithyroid drugs over 5 years with positive TRAb. The TCR library was prepared using RNA isolated from PBMCs. Arm-PCR with iRepertoire HTBI primers amplified the CDR3 regions for these TCR beta libraries. Each CDR3 protein is one row after TCRdb ran MiXCR on the multiplex PCR reads. Of about 300,000 distinct CDR3 sequences listed, roughly a fifth were seen once; the top ten hold roughly three fifths. Sequences were derived from peripheral blood mononuclear cells (PBMCs), sampled when the disease was refractory, from a patient treated with antithyroid drugs. These receptors originate from a female donor with Graves disease.

This clonotype was found many times. In DNA, the CDR3 is TGCAGCGTTGAAGGGGGATGGGGGTCTGGCGAGCAGTACTTC. It is translated as CSVEGGWGSGEQYF. The chain is built from TRBV29-1 and TRBJ2-7, with D perhaps TRBD1 or TRBD2 (5 bases each). CDR3 length equals 14 residues. Germline loops: CDR1 SQVTM, CDR2 ANQGSEA. Trimming took 1 base from V and 6 from J, leaving 16 bases between them.

J is TRBJ1-1 and V is TRBV28, with D possibly TRBD1 on 5 matching bases. Germline CDR1 is MDHEN and CDR2 is SYDVKM. The CDR3 extends over 17 amino acids. Trimming removed 5 bases at V and 1 base at J, with 20 bases between. CDR3 protein: CASSRGPTLGTNTEAFF. CDR3 sequence (DNA): TGTGCCAGCAGTCGGGGCCCAACCCTGGGAACGAACACTGAAGCTTTCTTT. Full variable domain (rest looked up from reference TRBV28 and TRBJ1-1): DVKVTQSSRYLVKRTGEKVFLECVQDMDHENMFWYRQDPGLGLRLIYFSYDVKMKEKGDIPEGYSVSREKKERFSLILESASTNQTSMYLCASSRGPTLGTNTEAFFGQGTRLTVV.

This clonotype was recorded at least ten times. This sequence joins TRBV28 and TRBJ1-5, with a tentative D call TRBD1 (5 bases). The CDR3 is 15 residues long. With 5 bases removed from V and 1 base from J, the gap between germline ends came to 12 bases. The germline V gene has CDR1 MDHEN and CDR2 SYDVKM. This chain's CDR3 is CASSTQGWSNQPQHF. CDR3 nucleotide sequence: TGTGCCAGCAGTACGCAGGGTTGGAGCAATCAGCCCCAGCATTTT.

This clonotype was seen at least ten times. The CDR3 region has the DNA TGTGCCAGCGGCACCCCCTCCCGCGGGATCGGGGCCAACGTCCTGACTTTC. Protein product: CASGTPSRGIGANVLTF. This chain links TRBV28 with TRBJ2-6, with D tentatively TRBD2 (6 bases). CDR1 and CDR2 from the germline V gene are MDHEN and SYDVKM. Trimming pared 8 bases from V and 4 bases from J, leaving 21 bases between. CDR3 length equals 17 residues.

This clonotype was detected only a few times. This chain uses TRBV10-3 with TRBJ1-4, with D perhaps matching TRBD1 (6 bases). Germline V gene data show CDR1 as ENHRY and CDR2 as SYGVKD. The CDR3 runs to 15 residues. Trimming removed 0 bases at V and 8 bases at J, with 13 bases between. CDR3 DNA sequence: TGTGCCATCAGTGAGTCCGGTGGTCAGGGGGAAAAACTGTTTTTT. This sequence encodes CAISESGGQGEKLFF.

The V and J genes are TRBV20-1 and TRBJ1-6; no reliable D call. V was clipped by 0 bases and J by 10 bases, with 7 bases between them. Per germline, CDR1 DFQATT and CDR2 SNEGSKA (reference sequence). There are 12 residues in the CDR3. The CDR3 DNA reads TGCAGTGCTAGAGAATACGGATCACCCCTCCACTTT. This gives the protein CSAREYGSPLHF.

This clonotype was counted ten times or more. The chain couples TRBV9 to TRBJ2-5; D remains unclear. The CDR3 has 12 amino acids. Germline CDR1 is SGDLS and CDR2 is YYNGEE. Trimming removed 4 bases at V and 5 bases at J, with 9 bases between. CDR3 in amino acids: CASSRETETQYF. In nucleotides, the CDR3 is TGTGCCAGCAGCAGGGAAACGGAGACCCAGTACTTC.

Only a few counts were recorded for this clonotype. The chain recombines TRBV20-1 with TRBJ2-7; 10 nucleotides agree with TRBD2. Germline lookup yields CDR1 DFQATT and CDR2 SNEGSKA (reference sequence). The CDR3 covers 15 residues. The CDR3 DNA is TGCAGCGCCTCGGGGGCTAGCGGGAGTTCCCACGAGCAGTACTTC. This translates into CSASGASGSSHEQYF.